What follows is one T cell receptor (beta chain) and its context. The target antigen is unknown. Compared with germline, one end of the junction differs, possibly owing to a read error. Healthy Caucasian individuals from Russia aged 6 to 90 were enrolled as donors. CDR1 LGHNA and CDR2 YSLEER come from the germline V gene. This CDR3 region has 19 residues. These data are taken from a study of blood T cells in healthy people across ages. The second PCR ran roughly 6 to 12 cycles with a sample-barcoded 5' primer and J-beta primers. TCRdb re-derived calls from the 5' RACE reads in MiXCR, one entry per CDR3 protein. The sample lists about 970,000 distinct CDR3 sequences, 45% to 60% occurring once. The study, taken as a whole, reports: Estimated diversity that came from one million T cells was considered an underestimate. Across the age range, TCR beta diversity per million T cells fell in a roughly linear way.

Sequencing was carried out using blood. This TCR came from a woman in her sixties in good health. This sequence joins TRBV4-3 and TRBJ1-2; D remains unclear. This CDR3 reads CVSSQDREVGWSANYGYTF. The CDR3 region has the DNA TGCGTCAGCAGCCAAGATAGGGAGGTAGGGTGGAGTGCTAACTATGGCTACACCTTC.